Listed below are T cell receptor beta chains from one sample, sequenced in a study of T cell responses to AZD1222 COVID-19 vaccine. The data were produced by immunoSEQ multiplex PCR, yet TCRdb's version contains in-frame clones alone and is incomplete. The sample includes some 140,000 clones, around 90% of them seen just once. The source material was peripheral blood, sampled 28 days after the second AZD1222 dose. The receptors were gathered from an adult who received the AZD1222 COVID-19 vaccine. CDR3s include the opening cysteine and the closing phenylalanine or tryptophan. The order of the fields is D gene, CDR3 length, J gene, clone size, V gene, CDR3 protein, CDR3 DNA. D genes are given only for firm matches. Rows may omit the clone size; those that give it use once, few, many or a size class.

TRBD1 15 TRBJ1-6 NA TRBV7-6 CASSLVGQGNSPLHF TGTGCCAGCAGCCTCGTTGGACAGGGTAATTCACCCCTCCACTTT
TRBD1 15 TRBJ2-3 NA TRBV4-1 CASSQFTGGTDTQYF TGCGCCAGCAGCCAATTCACAGGGGGGACAGATACGCAGTATTTT
NA 11 TRBJ1-1 NA TRBV20-1 CSARQGPEAFF TGCAGTGCTAGGCAGGGGCCTGAAGCTTTCTTT
TRBD2 15 TRBJ2-1 NA TRBV5-1 CASSFSGLAEAEQFF TGCGCCAGCAGCTTCTCGGGACTAGCGGAAGCTGAGCAGTTCTTC
TRBD1 14 TRBJ1-1 NA TRBV27 CASSLQGQSTEAFF TGTGCCAGCAGTTTGCAGGGACAGTCGACTGAAGCTTTCTTT
NA 14 TRBJ2-1 NA TRBV19 CASSMTTVNNEQFF TGTGCCAGTAGTATGACGACAGTTAATAATGAGCAGTTCTTC
NA 11 TRBJ2-7 NA TRBV24-1 CATSPPHEQYF TGTGCCACCAGCCCACCCCACGAGCAGTACTTC
TRBD1 14 TRBJ1-2 NA TRBV5-4 CASSYGQGFYGYTF TGTGCCAGCAGTTACGGACAGGGATTTTATGGCTACACCTTC
NA 14 TRBJ1-5 NA TRBV4-2 CASSQGRGDQPQHF TGTGCCAGCAGCCAAGGCAGGGGTGATCAGCCCCAGCATTTT
NA 12 TRBJ2-7 NA TRBV21-1 CASSLNPYEQYF TGTGCCAGCAGCCTTAATCCCTACGAGCAGTACTTC
NA 15 TRBJ1-6 few TRBV4-2 CASSRGQIDNSPLHF TGTGCCAGCAGCCGAGGACAGATTGATAATTCACCCCTCCACTTT
TRBD1 16 TRBJ1-2 once TRBV19 CASTPRGDSPNYGYTF TGTGCCAGTACCCCGAGGGGGGACAGCCCTAACTATGGCTACACCTTC
NA 14 TRBJ2-5 NA TRBV5-1 CASSLGAVQETQYF TGCGCCAGCAGCTTGGGGGCAGTCCAAGAGACCCAGTACTTC
NA 14 TRBJ2-7 NA TRBV2 CASSVGTAVAEQYF TGTGCCAGCAGTGTGGGGACGGCAGTCGCCGAGCAGTACTTC
NA 11 TRBJ2-5 NA TRBV2 CASTKQETQYF TGTGCCAGCACGAAACAAGAGACCCAGTACTTC
NA 14 TRBJ2-7 NA TRBV7-6 CASSIIQGSYEQYF TGTGCCAGCAGCATAATACAGGGCTCCTACGAGCAGTACTTC
NA 14 TRBJ2-3 NA TRBV6-1 CASSEKGGTDTQYF TGTGCCAGCAGTGAAAAGGGGGGCACAGATACGCAGTATTTT
NA 16 TRBJ1-1 NA TRBV3-1/TRBV3-2 CASSQEGRGPNTEAFF TGTGCCAGCAGCCAAGAAGGCAGGGGCCCGAACACTGAAGCTTTCTTT
NA 14 TRBJ2-5 NA TRBV5-5 CASSLDQGIQTQYF TGTGCCAGCAGCTTGGACCAGGGGATCCAGACCCAGTACTTC
NA 17 TRBJ2-2 NA TRBV5-8 CASSPPLRQGNTGELFF TGTGCCAGCAGCCCCCCCCTTAGGCAGGGGAACACCGGGGAGCTGTTTTTT
NA 16 TRBJ2-7 few TRBV14 CASSQVYGNGSYEQYF TGTGCCAGCAGCCAAGTTTACGGGAACGGCTCCTACGAGCAGTACTTC
TRBD2 15 TRBJ2-1 NA TRBV19 CASSTVAGFYNEQFF TGTGCCAGTAGTACGGTAGCGGGATTTTACAATGAGCAGTTCTTC
NA 12 TRBJ2-7 NA TRBV12-3/TRBV12-4 CASSPYEGEQYF TGTGCCAGCAGTCCTTACGAGGGCGAGCAGTACTTC
TRBD1 15 TRBJ2-1 NA TRBV13 CASSPTGQGPGEQFF TGTGCCAGCAGCCCGACGGGACAGGGACCGGGGGAGCAGTTCTTC
NA 13 TRBJ1-2 NA TRBV4-1 CASSQEEVYGYTF TGCGCCAGCAGCCAAGAGGAAGTCTATGGCTACACCTTC
NA 18 TRBJ2-5 NA TRBV10-1 CASSGLVLLEKVSETQYF TGCGCCAGCAGTGGGCTGGTTCTGTTGGAGAAAGTATCGGAGACCCAGTACTTC
TRBD1 12 TRBJ1-5 NA TRBV30 CAWDRGRQPQHF TGTGCCTGGGACAGGGGAAGGCAGCCCCAGCATTTT
NA 16 TRBJ2-3 NA TRBV28 CASSLEFLVSTDTQYF TGTGCCAGCAGTTTAGAGTTTCTAGTTAGCACAGATACGCAGTATTTT
NA 16 TRBJ1-6 few TRBV19 CASSGTLGQGGSPLHF TGTGCCAGTTCCGGGACCTTGGGGCAGGGAGGTTCACCCCTCCACTTT
NA 15 TRBJ1-4 NA TRBV19 CASSFKQGHNEKLFF TGTGCCAGTAGTTTTAAACAGGGACATAATGAAAAACTGTTTTTT
TRBD1 17 TRBJ1-1 NA TRBV4-2 CASSQQRTGDLNTEAFF TGTGCCAGCAGCCAACAAAGGACAGGGGACTTGAACACTGAAGCTTTCTTT